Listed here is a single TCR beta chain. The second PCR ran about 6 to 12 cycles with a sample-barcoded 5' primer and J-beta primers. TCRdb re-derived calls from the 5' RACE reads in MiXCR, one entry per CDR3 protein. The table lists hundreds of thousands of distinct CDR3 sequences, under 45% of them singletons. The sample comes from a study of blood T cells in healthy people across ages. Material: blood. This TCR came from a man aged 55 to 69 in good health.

In DNA, the CDR3 is TGTGCCAGCTCACCCGCAGGAAACCAAGAGACCCAGTACTTC. Translating it yields CASSPAGNQETQYF. The gene calls are TRBV18 and TRBJ2-5; D is uncertain. CDR3 length: 14 amino acids. The germline V and J ends were trimmed by 3 bases and 0 bases, with 8 bases remaining between them. CDR1 KGHSH and CDR2 LQKENI come from the germline V gene.